What follows are 30 T cell receptor beta chains derived from one specimen sequenced in a study of CD8 T cells in ankylosing spondylitis. TCRdb independently ran MiXCR on the 5' RACE reads; one entry per CDR3 protein. The sample holds around 480,000 distinct CDR3 sequences, roughly a sixth seen once. Overall study results and limits: Among TCR beta sequences, a motif of several highly homologous variants appeared characteristic of ankylosing spondylitis blood.

Their antigens are not known. The specimen was blood, either unsorted or a sorted T cell fraction (not recorded which). These receptors were taken from a male donor with ankylosing spondylitis.

The chain employs TRBV11-3 and TRBJ2-7; 9 positions agree with TRBD2. J gave up 4 bases and V 0 bases, and 4 bases lay outside the gene matches. Germline CDR1 is SGHNT and CDR2 is YENEEA. This CDR3 is built from 15 residues. The CDR3 loop is CASSLESSGDYEQYF. CDR3 bases: TGTGCCAGCAGCTTAGAATCTAGCGGGGATTACGAGCAGTACTTC.

The chain recombines TRBV12-3 or TRBV12-4 with TRBJ1-5; no clear D gene. V lost 6 bases to trimming and J lost 0 bases, with 15 bases between them. The CDR3 has 16 residues. The CDR3 sequence: CASRAGRFNSNQPQHF. The CDR3 DNA reads as TGTGCCAGCAGAGCGGGCAGGTTTAATAGCAATCAGCCCCAGCATTTT.

CDR3: CASSFATHRENIQYF. CDR3 coding DNA: TGCGCCAGCAGCTTTGCGACCCACAGGGAAAACATTCAGTACTTC. This chain uses TRBV5-1 with TRBJ2-4, with D possibly being TRBD1 (6 bases). The germline V and J ends were trimmed by 2 bases and 5 bases, with 14 bases remaining between them. This CDR3 has 15 amino acids. Germline-derived CDR1 and CDR2 are SGHRS and YFSETQ.

The rearrangement joins TRBV20-1 to TRBJ1-1; the match to TRBD1 covers 7 bases. CDR3 length: 13 residues. V shed 5 bases and J 3 bases; nucleotides not matched to a gene: 6. Germline lookup yields CDR1 DFQATT and CDR2 SNEGSKA (reference sequence). The DNA for the CDR3 is TGCAGTGCTTACAAGGGGGCGGACACTGAAGCTTTCTTT. Translating it yields CSAYKGADTEAFF.

V is TRBV29-1 and J is TRBJ2-3, with TRBD1 matching 9 bases. This CDR3 comprises 16 residues. Per the germline V gene, CDR1 is SQVTM and CDR2 is ANQGSEA. Trimming cost V 6 bases and J 3 bases; bases outside gene matches: 13. CDR3 nucleotide sequence: TGCAGCGTCGGAGGAATACAGGGGGCGCGAACAGATACGCAGTATTTT. Translating gives CSVGGIQGARTDTQYF.

At least ten counts were recorded for this clonotype. V gene TRBV12-3 or TRBV12-4 combines with J gene TRBJ2-3; 9 nucleotides align to TRBD2. The V segment lost 4 bases and the J segment 0 bases; nucleotides outside the gene matches: 2. CDR3 length: 15 amino acids. The CDR3 bases are TGTGCCAGCAGTTCTAGCGGGAAGAGCACAGATACGCAGTATTTT. Its protein is CASSSSGKSTDTQYF.

This clonotype was seen only a few times. This chain connects TRBV5-6 to TRBJ2-5; D might be TRBD1 or TRBD2, each matching 5 bases. The CDR3 has 16 residues. Between the trimmed V and J ends, which lost 0 bases and 3 bases, there was a span of 15 bases. CDR1 SGHDT and CDR2 YYEEEE come from the germline V gene. The CDR3 DNA is TGTGCCAGCAGCTTGGATCGGCTGGGGACGGAAGAGACCCAGTACTTC. The encoded protein is CASSLDRLGTEETQYF.

This clonotype was seen more than once but under ten times. The chain couples TRBV18 to TRBJ2-3, with 8 bases identical to TRBD2. V shed 6 bases and J 0 bases; nucleotides not matched to a gene: 14. The CDR3 is 18 residues long. Per germline, CDR1 KGHSH and CDR2 LQKENI. In DNA form, the CDR3 reads TGTGCCAGCTCCCCCCGGGAGGGGATAGCGGAAAGCACAGATACGCAGTATTTT. It codes for CASSPREGIAESTDTQYF.

This clonotype was counted only a few times. V is TRBV28 and J is TRBJ2-3; 8 bases fit TRBD1. V lost 2 bases, J lost 2 bases, and 0 bases stayed unmatched. CDR1 is MDHEN, CDR2 SYDVKM, per germline. The CDR3 is 14 residues long. CDR3 protein: CASSLQGATDTQYF. CDR3 sequence (DNA): TGTGCCAGCAGTTTACAGGGGGCCACAGATACGCAGTATTTT.

This clonotype was observed a handful of times. The chain carries TRBV20-1 and TRBJ1-5; D might be TRBD1 (5 bases). V gave up 3 bases and J gave up 6 bases, with 18 bases separating them. The CDR3 runs to 15 residues. Germline loops: CDR1 DFQATT, CDR2 SNEGSKA (reference sequence). CDR3 bases: TGCAGTGCTAGGCAGCATGCAGGGCCCGGTCAGCCCCAGCATTTT. Residues: CSARQHAGPGQPQHF.

In this sample, this clonotype turned up a few times. The rearrangement uses TRBV27 and TRBJ2-1; maybe TRBD2 (5 bases). The CDR3 spans 17 residues. CDR1 MNHEY and CDR2 SMNVEV come from the germline V gene (reference sequence). V lost 2 bases and J lost 8, with 22 bases in between. CDR3 in amino acids: CASSLTPGKGNSYEQFF. DNA for the CDR3: TGTGCCAGCAGTTTAACCCCCGGGAAGGGTAACAGCTATGAGCAGTTCTTC.

The chain couples TRBV4-1 to TRBJ1-5; unclear D gene. The CDR3 runs to 15 residues. From germline, CDR1 is MGHRA and CDR2 YSYEKL. V dropped 0 bases and J dropped 3 bases, with 9 bases sitting between them. Here the CDR3 reads CASSQDSQSNQPQHF. The DNA of the CDR3 is TGCGCCAGCAGCCAAGATAGCCAGTCCAATCAGCCCCAGCATTTT.

This clonotype was counted only a few times. The genes are TRBV6-1 and TRBJ1-6; no firm D call. Trimming took 4 bases from V and 4 from J, leaving 14 bases between them. Germline-derived CDR1 and CDR2 are MNHNS and SASEGT. This CDR3 contains 16 residues. The CDR3 region is CASSADPQRYNSPLHF. CDR3 in DNA: TGTGCCAGCAGTGCCGACCCACAGCGATATAATTCACCCCTCCACTTT.

V gene TRBV7-3 combines with J gene TRBJ2-7; TRBD1 might be the D (5 bases). In germline, CDR1 is SGHTA, CDR2 FQGTGA. The CDR3 is made up of 13 amino acids. Trimming took 1 base from V and 6 from J, leaving 10 bases between them. The CDR3 nucleotides are TGTGCCAGCAGCTTAAATCAGGGCGGCGAGCAGTACTTC. It is translated as CASSLNQGGEQYF.

The V and J genes are TRBV5-6 and TRBJ1-5, with D uncertain. CDR1 SGHDT and CDR2 YYEEEE come from the germline V gene. V was shortened by 0 bases and J by 7 bases, with 8 bases between the two germline ends. This CDR3 spans 13 amino acids. CDR3 in DNA: TGTGCCAGCAGCTTGGCCGCTGGGCAGCCCCAGCATTTT. It yields the protein CASSLAAGQPQHF. Full variable domain (missing parts from reference TRBV5-6 and TRBJ1-5): DAGVTQSPTHLIKTRGQQVTLRCSPKSGHDTVSWYQQALGQGPQFIFQYYEEEERQRGNFPDRFSGHQFPNYSSELNVNALLLGDSALYLCASSLAAGQPQHFGDGTRLSIL.

The V and J genes are TRBV5-1 and TRBJ2-1; 9 bases line up with TRBD2. From germline, CDR1 is SGHRS and CDR2 YFSETQ. With 0 bases clipped from V and 2 bases from J, the junction kept 9 bases outside the gene matches. The CDR3 covers 18 residues. The CDR3 bases are TGCGCCAGCAGCTTGGTGTCCAGCGGGGGGCCCCCCTACAATGAGCAGTTCTTC. This encodes CASSLVSSGGPPYNEQFF.

V usage is TRBV20-1 and J usage is TRBJ2-1; the D is unclear. Germline V CDR1 and CDR2: DFQATT, SNEGSKA (reference sequence). The V end lost 3 bases, the J end lost 7 bases, and 10 bases lay between the germline ends. This CDR3 spans 12 amino acids. The CDR3, as DNA: TGCAGTGCTAGCCCCCCTTGGAATGAGCAGTTCTTC. Translated: CSASPPWNEQFF.

This clonotype came up a few times. V is TRBV28 and J is TRBJ1-5; 7 bases are a match to TRBD1. CDR3 length: 15 residues. The J segment lost 7 bases and the V segment lost 5 bases, leaving 11 bases of the junction unmatched. The germline gives CDR1 MDHEN, CDR2 SYDVKM. The CDR3 reads CASSPSQGGGQPQHF. Here the CDR3 DNA reads TGTGCCAGCAGTCCGTCCCAGGGGGGGGGACAGCCCCAGCATTTT.

This chain connects TRBV5-1 to TRBJ2-3; a weak D match, TRBD1 (6 bases). Trimming stripped 4 bases from V and 0 bases from J, with 15 bases between. This CDR3 comprises 16 residues. CDR1 is SGHRS and CDR2 is YFSETQ in the germline V gene. The CDR3 DNA is TGCGCCAGCAGCGACGGCGGGCAGGGGAGCACAGATACGCAGTATTTT. Translating gives CASSDGGQGSTDTQYF.

This clonotype was found a few times. The rearrangement uses TRBV12-3 or TRBV12-4 and TRBJ1-2; 8 bases match TRBD1. V lost 5 bases, J lost 2 bases, and 19 bases stayed unmatched. This CDR3 spans 19 amino acids. The CDR3: CASSAVRTGISGMNYGYTF. CDR3 nucleotide sequence: TGTGCCAGCAGTGCCGTACGGACAGGGATTTCGGGGATGAACTATGGCTACACCTTC.

The rearrangement links TRBV7-9 to TRBJ1-4; possibly TRBD1 for D (5 bases). There are 15 residues in the CDR3. Germline CDR1 is SEHNR and CDR2 is FQNEAQ (reference sequence). V was cut by 4 bases and J by 9 bases, with 18 bases left in between. CDR3 amino acids: CASSSRDPIDQKLFF. DNA of the CDR3: TGTGCCAGCAGCTCAAGGGACCCAATCGACCAAAAACTGTTTTTT.

The chain recombines TRBV9 with TRBJ2-1; 11 positions match TRBD2. With V trimmed by 8 bases and J by 10 bases, 8 bases remained unmatched. The CDR3 is 13 residues long. CDR1 is SGDLS and CDR2 is YYNGEE in the germline V gene. The DNA of the CDR3 is TGTGCCAGTACTAGCGGGAGTTTCGGAGAGCAGTTCTTC. Translation gives CASTSGSFGEQFF.

This clonotype was seen only a few times. The chain joins TRBV20-1 to TRBJ1-2; D not resolved. V was trimmed by 6 bases and J by 1 base, leaving 18 bases between them. CDR3 size: 15 residues. CDR1 is DFQATT and CDR2 is SNEGSKA in the germline V gene (reference sequence). The CDR3 region is CSAVGRSTHNYGYTF. CDR3 nucleotides: TGCAGTGCCGTAGGACGGTCGACCCATAACTATGGCTACACCTTC.

The chain uses TRBV11-2 and TRBJ2-7; no clear D gene. The CDR3 runs 15 residues. In germline, CDR1 is SGHAT, CDR2 FQNNGV. V lost 1 base and J lost 0, with 10 bases in between. The chain's CDR3 is CASSLVLRSSYEQYF. In nucleotides, the CDR3 is TGTGCCAGCAGCTTAGTCCTCAGGAGCTCCTACGAGCAGTACTTC.

The chain employs TRBV24-1 and TRBJ2-6; D is possibly TRBD1 (5 bases). Trimming cost V 2 bases and J 0 bases, with 13 bases left between them. Germline V gene data show CDR1 as KGHDR and CDR2 as SFDVKD. This CDR3 contains 18 residues. CDR3 in amino acids: CATSDSGYRNSGANVLTF. The CDR3 nucleotides read TGTGCCACCAGTGATTCAGGGTATCGAAACTCTGGGGCCAACGTCCTGACTTTC.

This clonotype was seen only a few times. The rearrangement uses TRBV3-1 and TRBJ2-7; 8 bases match TRBD2. Trimming removed 3 bases from V and 4 bases from J; junction bases left unmatched: 2. Germline-derived CDR1 and CDR2 are LGHDT and YNNKEL (reference sequence). CDR3 length: 13 amino acids. The CDR3 DNA is TGTGCCAGCAGCCAGGGACTAGAGTACGAGCAGTACTTC. Protein product: CASSQGLEYEQYF.

This clonotype was seen a few times. The conserved closing phenylalanine or tryptophan is absent in this CDR3, likely reflecting a read error. Because the CDR3's place on the DNA is in doubt, the DNA is left out and the CDR3 is given as listed by TCRdb. The CDR3 loop is CASSVVILR. The V gene is TRBV9, the J gene TRBJ2-7. 9 amino acids form the CDR3, both terminal residues included. CDR1 is SGDLS and CDR2 is YYNGEE in the germline V gene.

The rearrangement joins TRBV7-2 to TRBJ2-7; 8 bases map to TRBD1. CDR1 SGHTA and CDR2 FQGNSA come from the germline V gene. J was trimmed by 0 bases and V by 1 base; bases with no gene match: 2. CDR3 length: 15 residues. This CDR3 reads CASSLGDRSSYEQYF. As DNA, the CDR3 is TGTGCCAGCAGCTTAGGGGACAGGAGCTCCTACGAGCAGTACTTC.

The chain employs TRBV3-1 and TRBJ2-1; TRBD2 agrees at 9 bases. The CDR3 is made up of 16 amino acids. The trim removed 2 bases at V and 1 base at J, leaving 3 bases unmatched. Germline values: CDR1 LGHDT, CDR2 YNNKEL (reference sequence). In DNA form, the CDR3 reads TGTGCCAGCAGCCAACTTAGCGGGAGTTCCTACAATGAGCAGTTCTTC. Its translation is CASSQLSGSSYNEQFF.

Comment on this clonotype: One end of the junction fails to match germline, which may point to a read error. CDR3 DNA: TGCGCCAGCAGCTCACAATGGGGGAGCACGAACACTGAAGCTTGCTTT. Translated: CASSSQWGSTNTEACF. This chain uses TRBV5-1 with TRBJ1-1, with D perhaps TRBD1 (5 bases). Germline loops: CDR1 SGHRS, CDR2 YFSETQ. CDR3 length: 16 residues.